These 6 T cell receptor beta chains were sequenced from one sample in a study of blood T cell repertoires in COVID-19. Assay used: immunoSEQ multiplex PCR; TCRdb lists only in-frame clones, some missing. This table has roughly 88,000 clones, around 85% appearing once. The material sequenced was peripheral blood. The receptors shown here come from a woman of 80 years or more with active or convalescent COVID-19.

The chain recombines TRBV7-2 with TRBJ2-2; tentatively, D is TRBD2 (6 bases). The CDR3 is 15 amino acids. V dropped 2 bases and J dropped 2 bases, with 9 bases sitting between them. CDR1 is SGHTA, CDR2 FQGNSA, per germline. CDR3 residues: CASSLWRVNTGELFF. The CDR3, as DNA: TGTGCCAGCAGCTTATGGAGGGTAAACACCGGGGAGCTGTTTTTT.

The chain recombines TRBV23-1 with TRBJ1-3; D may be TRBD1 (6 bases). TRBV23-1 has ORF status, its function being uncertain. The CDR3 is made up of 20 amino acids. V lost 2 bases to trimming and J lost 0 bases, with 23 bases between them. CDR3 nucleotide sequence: TGCGCCAGCAGTCAAAGTTCGGGGTCGGGGGGCCCTCACTCTGGAAACACCATATATTTT. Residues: CASSQSSGSGGPHSGNTIYF.

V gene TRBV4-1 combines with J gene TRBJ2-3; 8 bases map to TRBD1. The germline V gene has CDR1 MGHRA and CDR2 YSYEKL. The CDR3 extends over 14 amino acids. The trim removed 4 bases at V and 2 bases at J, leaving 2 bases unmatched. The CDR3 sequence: CASSRDRYTDTQYF. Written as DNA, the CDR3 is TGCGCCAGCAGCCGGGACAGGTACACAGATACGCAGTATTTT.

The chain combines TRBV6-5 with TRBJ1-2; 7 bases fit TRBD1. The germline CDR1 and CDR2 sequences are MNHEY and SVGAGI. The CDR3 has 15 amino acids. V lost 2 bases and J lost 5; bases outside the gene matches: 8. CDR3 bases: TGTGCCAGCAGTTACCGGGACAGTCATATGTATGGCTACACCTTC. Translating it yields CASSYRDSHMYGYTF.

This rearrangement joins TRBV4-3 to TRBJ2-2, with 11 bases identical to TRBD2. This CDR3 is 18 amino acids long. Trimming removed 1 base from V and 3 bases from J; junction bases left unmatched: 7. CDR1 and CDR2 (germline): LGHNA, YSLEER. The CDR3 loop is CASSQVIAGGLDTGELFF. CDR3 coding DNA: TGCGCCAGCAGCCAAGTTATAGCGGGGGGGTTGGACACCGGGGAGCTGTTTTTT.

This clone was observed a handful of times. The CDR3 nucleotides read TGTGCCTTACCCTTGCGGGGCTCCTACAATGAGCAGTTCTTC. This codes for CALPLRGSYNEQFF. The rearrangement joins TRBV30 to TRBJ2-1; possible D gene TRBD2, 6 bases. Germline CDR1 reads GTSNPN; CDR2 reads SVGIG (reference sequence). Trimming took 7 bases from V and 0 from J, leaving 13 bases between them. This CDR3 region has 14 residues.